Each of the 30 T cell receptor beta chains below was sequenced from the same sample in a study of ipilimumab plus nivolumab after autologous stem cell transplantation. Sequenced by immunoSEQ multiplex PCR; TCRdb stores in-frame clones only, minus some. Among roughly 15,000 clones listed, more than 65% were seen once. This sample comprised PBMCs, obtained in a trial of ipilimumab plus nivolumab as post-transplant consolidation. These receptors were obtained from a male donor with diffuse large B-cell lymphoma.

The gene calls are TRBV5-4 and TRBJ1-1; D is ambiguous. The V gene's germline CDR1 is SGHNT and CDR2 YYREEE (reference sequence). This CDR3 is built from 18 residues. Deletions cut 4 bases from V and 6 bases from J, with 28 bases between. Here the CDR3 DNA reads TGTGCCAGCAGCCAAGATGTGCTTAACCTCGGGGTCGGTGCTGAAGCTTTCTTT. This translates into CASSQDVLNLGVGAEAFF.

CDR3 nucleotide sequence: TGTGCCAGCAGCAGGAACCAGGGGGTACCGAGGCAGTATTTT. Its translation is CASSRNQGVPRQYF. This chain connects TRBV5-4 to TRBJ2-3; 7 bases match TRBD1. The germline V gene encodes CDR1 SGHNT and CDR2 YYREEE (reference sequence). CDR3 length: 14 amino acids. With V trimmed by 4 bases and J by 11 bases, 13 bases remained unmatched.

The chain employs TRBV7-3 and TRBJ1-1; no definite D call. The CDR3 has 14 amino acids. Germline loops: CDR1 SGHTA, CDR2 FQGTGA. V lost 4 bases to trimming and J lost 1 base, with 10 bases between them. The CDR3 protein is CASSSPTENTEAFF. For the CDR3, the DNA is TGTGCCAGCAGCTCCCCCACAGAGAACACTGAAGCTTTCTTT.

Comment on this clone: The same CDR3 can be traced to other DNA sequences in this sample. V usage is TRBV5-5 and J usage is TRBJ2-7; a possible D gene is TRBD2 (6 bases). Looked up from germline, CDR1 is SGHKS and CDR2 is YYEKEE (reference sequence). The CDR3 has 14 residues. V was pared by 0 bases and J by 3 bases, with 10 bases between. CDR3 in amino acids: CASSLGGGIYEQYF. The CDR3 DNA reads TGTGCCAGCAGCTTGGGTGGGGGGATCTACGAGCAGTACTTC.

The chain uses TRBV2 and TRBJ1-1; tentatively, D is TRBD1 (6 bases). Trimming pared 3 bases from V and 1 base from J, leaving 9 bases between. Per the germline V gene, CDR1 is SNHLY and CDR2 is FYNNEI. The CDR3 is 14 amino acids. The CDR3 spells CASSDVQGNTEAFF. In DNA form, the CDR3 reads TGTGCCAGCAGTGATGTACAGGGGAACACTGAAGCTTTCTTT.

This clone has a single count. The chain is built from TRBV11-2 and TRBJ2-3; 9 bases match TRBD2. Germline CDR1 SGHAT, CDR2 FQNNGV. V shed 6 bases and J 2 bases; nucleotides not matched to a gene: 9. The CDR3 has 16 residues. The CDR3 DNA reads TGTGCCAGCAGACGGGGTATAGCGGGGGTCACAGATACGCAGTATTTT. It yields the protein CASRRGIAGVTDTQYF. The full variable domain, with the rest looked up from reference TRBV11-2 and TRBJ2-3, is EAGVAQSPRYKIIEKRQSVAFWCNPISGHATLYWYQQILGQGPKLLIQFQNNGVVDDSQLPKDRFSAERLKGVDSTLKIQPAKLEDSAVYLCASRRGIAGVTDTQYFGPGTRLTVL.

V and J are TRBV4-3 and TRBJ1-4, with D uncertain. Trimming cost V 1 base and J 1 base, with 1 base left between them. Per the germline V gene, CDR1 is LGHNA and CDR2 is YSLEER. The CDR3 consists of 13 residues. CDR3 loop: CASSQVTNEKLFF. CDR3 DNA sequence: TGCGCCAGCAGCCAAGTAACTAATGAAAAACTGTTTTTT.

This chain links TRBV9 with TRBJ2-1, with D perhaps matching TRBD2 (6 bases). V lost 0 bases to trimming and J lost 0 bases, with 7 bases between them. Germline V gene data show CDR1 as SGDLS and CDR2 as YYNGEE. There are 15 residues in the CDR3. In DNA form, the CDR3 reads TGTGCCAGCAGCGTAGGCGGGGACTCCTACAATGAGCAGTTCTTC. It encodes CASSVGGDSYNEQFF.

CDR3 sequence reads: CASSFRLAGGADTQYF. CDR3 DNA: TGTGCCAGCAGCTTCAGACTAGCGGGGGGTGCAGATACGCAGTATTTT. The chain employs TRBV5-4 and TRBJ2-3; 13 bases are a match to TRBD2. The CDR3 runs to 16 residues. Germline V lookup: CDR1 SGHNT, CDR2 YYREEE (reference sequence). After removal of 2 bases from V and 4 bases from J, the junction contained 4 bases not matched to a gene.

This clone was observed a handful of times. V and J are TRBV13 and TRBJ1-1; D is undetermined. The CDR3 has 15 residues. The V end lost 1 base, the J end lost 6 bases, and 15 bases lay between the germline ends. Germline V gene data show CDR1 as PRHDT and CDR2 as FYEKMQ (reference sequence). The CDR3 reads CASSLVARFGSEAFF. CDR3 bases: TGTGCCAGCAGCTTAGTCGCCCGTTTCGGGTCTGAAGCTTTCTTT.

This chain joins TRBV14 and TRBJ1-1; possible D gene TRBD1, 5 bases. Looked up from germline, CDR1 is SGHDN and CDR2 is FVKESK. V lost 1 base and J 4 bases, leaving 16 bases between the germline ends. The CDR3 is 16 amino acids. CDR3 nucleotide sequence: TGTGCCAGCAGCCAAGGAGTTCGCGGGACGAGCACTGAAGCTTTCTTT. It translates to CASSQGVRGTSTEAFF.

This clone turned up a few times. Here the CDR3 DNA reads TGTGCCAGCCTGGGCAGACGCCTCACCGGGGAGCTGTTTTTT. It specifies CASLGRRLTGELFF. This chain uses TRBV7-2 with TRBJ2-2; D unclear. Germline V gene lookup returns CDR1 SGHTA and CDR2 FQGNSA. CDR3 length: 14 residues. The germline V and J ends were trimmed by 8 bases and 4 bases, with 14 bases remaining between them.

The genes are TRBV2 and TRBJ2-1, with TRBD1 identical over 9 bases. Looked up from germline, CDR1 is SNHLY and CDR2 is FYNNEI. The CDR3 sequence is 16 residues long. Trimming removed 7 bases from V and 4 bases from J; junction bases left unmatched: 11. This CDR3 reads CASTLRGTGRYNEQFF. DNA for the CDR3: TGTGCCAGCACCTTGAGGGGGACAGGGAGGTACAATGAGCAGTTCTTC. Full variable domain (missing parts from reference TRBV2 and TRBJ2-1): EPEVTQTPSHQVTQMGQEVILRCVPISNHLYFYWYRQILGQKVEFLVSFYNNEISEKSEIFDDQFSVERPDGSNFTLKIRSTKLEDSAMYFCASTLRGTGRYNEQFFGPGTRLTVL.

CDR3: CASSFSSVETQYF. As DNA, the CDR3 is TGTGCCAGCAGTTTCTCTAGCGTGGAGACCCAGTACTTC. The rearrangement links TRBV5-6 to TRBJ2-5, with a possible D match to TRBD2 (6 bases). Per the germline V gene, CDR1 is SGHDT and CDR2 is YYEEEE. This CDR3 has 13 residues. V was cut by 5 bases and J by 5 bases, with 13 bases left in between.

J is TRBJ2-3 and V is TRBV10-3; D ambiguous. CDR1 ENHRY and CDR2 SYGVKD come from the germline V gene. Trimming shortened V by 3 bases and J by 7 bases, and 5 bases separated the two germline ends. This CDR3 spans 11 amino acids. CDR3 region: CAISDTNTQYF. CDR3 DNA: TGTGCCATCAGTGATACTAATACGCAGTATTTT.

This chain connects TRBV6-5 to TRBJ1-1, with D unclear. Germline CDR1 and CDR2: MNHEY and SVGAGI. The V end lost 7 bases, the J end lost 4 bases, and 7 bases lay between the germline ends. The CDR3 runs to 11 residues. For the CDR3, the DNA is TGTGCCAGCAATCGAGGCACTGAAGCTTTCTTT. Protein product: CASNRGTEAFF.

V usage is TRBV4-2 and J usage is TRBJ2-5, with D possibly matching TRBD2 (6 bases). Trimming removed 5 bases from V and 4 bases from J, with 14 bases in between. The CDR3 consists of 14 residues. The germline V gene has CDR1 LGHNA and CDR2 YNFKEQ. CDR3 in amino acids: CASSLAGSRETQYF. As DNA, the CDR3 is TGTGCCAGCAGCTTGGCGGGGTCTCGAGAGACCCAGTACTTC.

The chain combines TRBV19 with TRBJ2-4; a possible D gene is TRBD1 (5 bases). The CDR3 is 16 residues long. V lost 1 base to trimming and J lost 1 base, with 11 bases between them. CDR1 is LNHDA and CDR2 is SQIVND in the germline V gene (reference sequence). The CDR3 region has the DNA TGTGCCAGTAGTATAGGGGGCATGAGGGCCAAAAACATTCAGTACTTC. Residues: CASSIGGMRAKNIQYF. Filled out from reference TRBV19 and TRBJ2-4, the complete variable domain reads DGGITQSPKYLFRKEGQNVTLSCEQNLNHDAMYWYRQDPGQGLRLIYYSQIVNDFQKGDIAEGYSVSREKKESFPLTVTSAQKNPTAFYLCASSIGGMRAKNIQYFGAGTRLSVL.

This chain's CDR3 is CASSPGGHTIYF. CDR3 DNA: TGTGCCAGTAGTCCTGGCGGTCACACCATATATTTT. The genes are TRBV19 and TRBJ1-3; the D is unclear. Germline CDR1 LNHDA, CDR2 SQIVND (reference sequence). Trimming pared 5 bases from V and 8 bases from J, leaving 10 bases between. There are 12 residues in the CDR3. The full variable domain, rest sourced from reference TRBV19 and TRBJ1-3, is DGGITQSPKYLFRKEGQNVTLSCEQNLNHDAMYWYRQDPGQGLRLIYYSQIVNDFQKGDIAEGYSVSREKKESFPLTVTSAQKNPTAFYLCASSPGGHTIYFGEGSWLTVV.

The CDR3 DNA is TGTGCCAGCAGTTTAGGCGCGCCTGATGAAAAACTGTTTTTT. Residues: CASSLGAPDEKLFF. The chain has TRBV27 and TRBJ1-4; the D is unclear. This CDR3 is built from 14 residues. Trimming pared 2 bases from V and 6 bases from J, leaving 10 bases between. Germline CDR1 and CDR2: MNHEY and SMNVEV (reference sequence).

This clone is medium-sized by share. This rearrangement joins TRBV29-1 to TRBJ1-3, with D tentatively TRBD1 (6 bases). Germline assignment: CDR1 SQVTM and CDR2 ANQGSEA. CDR3 length: 16 amino acids. Trimming took 1 base from V and 2 from J, leaving 15 bases between them. The CDR3 region is CSVEGEGEDTGNTIYF. DNA for the CDR3: TGCAGCGTTGAAGGGGAGGGGGAAGACACTGGAAACACCATATATTTT. Filled out from reference TRBV29-1 and TRBJ1-3, the complete variable domain reads SAVISQKPSRDICQRGTSLTIQCQVDSQVTMMFWYRQQPGQSLTLIATANQGSEATYESGFVIDKFPISRPNLTFSTLTVSNMSPEDSSIYLCSVEGEGEDTGNTIYFGEGSWLTVV.

This chain uses TRBV23-1 with TRBJ2-5, with D tentatively TRBD1 (6 bases). TRBV23-1 is placed among ORFs of uncertain function. The CDR3 loop spans 14 amino acids. The germline V and J ends were trimmed by 7 bases and 5 bases, with 17 bases remaining between them. The CDR3 nucleotides read TGCGCCAGCAATCCGGACAGCTCGTATGAGACCCAGTACTTC. It yields the protein CASNPDSSYETQYF.

The chain employs TRBV7-8 and TRBJ1-2; TRBD1 agrees at 7 bases. The V segment lost 2 bases and the J segment 7 bases; nucleotides outside the gene matches: 4. There are 13 residues in the CDR3. Germline lookup yields CDR1 SGHVS and CDR2 FQNEAQ. The CDR3 DNA sequence: TGTGCCAGCAGCTTAAGGACAGGAGGTGGCTACACCTTC. Amino acid sequence: CASSLRTGGGYTF.

Turning to this clone: Given a much more abundant clone one base away, this may be a read error. The chain joins TRBV5-8 to TRBJ2-7; D may be TRBD2 (5 bases). Germline V gene lookup returns CDR1 SGHTS and CDR2 YDEGEE. The ends were cut back, 3 bases at V and 3 bases at J, with 7 bases in the middle. This CDR3 comprises 12 residues. The CDR3 loop is CASSSAGYEQYF. The CDR3 DNA is TGTGCCAGCAGCTCGGCGGGCTACGAGCAGTACTTC.

This clone is termed medium-sized (0.01 to 0.1%). V is TRBV7-9 and J is TRBJ1-3; TRBD1 agrees at 7 bases. Germline trimming cut 6 bases from V and 2 bases from J; bases unmatched to any gene: 4. The germline gives CDR1 SEHNR, CDR2 FQNEAQ (reference sequence). This CDR3 comprises 14 residues. CDR3 bases: TGTGCCAGCAGAACCAGGGGGACTGGAAACACCATATATTTT. This sequence encodes CASRTRGTGNTIYF.

The V and J genes are TRBV10-2 and TRBJ1-5; D is unresolved. V was cut by 0 bases and J by 6 bases, with 15 bases left in between. There are 16 residues in the CDR3. Germline assignment: CDR1 WSHSY and CDR2 SAAADI. The DNA for the CDR3 is TGCGCCAGCAGTGAGTCGGCGGCTCGAGGAGGTCAGCCCCAGCATTTT. Residues: CASSESAARGGQPQHF.

The chain uses TRBV4-2 and TRBJ1-2, with D perhaps matching TRBD1 (5 bases). Deletions cut 0 bases from V and 8 bases from J, with 16 bases between. The V gene's germline CDR1 is LGHNA and CDR2 YNFKEQ. The CDR3 spans 15 residues. Here the CDR3 reads CASSQDVGDRSGYTF. The CDR3 DNA reads TGTGCCAGCAGCCAAGATGTAGGGGATCGGAGCGGCTACACCTTC.

In this sample, this clone turned up once. This CDR3 is CASSLELAGGQETQYF. The CDR3 DNA sequence: TGTGCCAGCAGCTTAGAATTGGCGGGGGGGCAGGAGACCCAGTACTTC. V usage is TRBV7-8 and J usage is TRBJ2-5; 9 bases map to TRBD2. This CDR3 has 16 residues. The trim removed 1 base at V and 5 bases at J, leaving 8 bases unmatched. From germline, CDR1 is SGHVS and CDR2 FQNEAQ.

The chain links TRBV18 to TRBJ2-7, with 10 bases aligning to TRBD2. J lost 5 bases, V lost 3 bases, and 4 bases had no gene match. CDR3 length equals 14 residues. Germline V gene lookup returns CDR1 KGHSH and CDR2 LQKENI. For the CDR3, the DNA is TGTGCCAGCTCACCGCTACTAGCGGGGAACGAGCAGTACTTC. This sequence encodes CASSPLLAGNEQYF.

The genes are TRBV18 and TRBJ2-6; 8 nucleotides align to TRBD1. CDR1 and CDR2 (germline): KGHSH, LQKENI. CDR3 length: 19 amino acids. Unmatched junction bases numbered 15, after V lost 6 bases and J lost 2 bases. The CDR3 DNA is TGTGCCAGCTCTCTCCGTATAGTGGACAGGGAAGCTGGGGCCAACGTCCTGACTTTC. Translated, it gives CASSLRIVDREAGANVLTF.